The clone carrying this TCR beta chain is termed medium-sized. cDNA was made from about 500 ng RNA using alpha and beta constant primers. Each of the alpha and beta chains got its own library through chain-specific third strand synthesis with indices. TCRdb re-analysed the 5' RACE reads in MiXCR, keeping a single row per CDR3 protein. The sample has roughly 6,700 distinct CDR3 sequences, 6% to 8.5% seen once; the top ten hold approximately 15%. V lost 3 bases and J lost 6; bases outside the gene matches: 8. This CDR3 contains 15 residues. Germline assignment: CDR1 SGHVS and CDR2 FQNEAQ. The record originates from a study of HIV-infected patients and healthy controls. Roughly three months, about 14 weeks, into antiretroviral therapy, follow-up blood was collected. The repertoire came from unfractionated whole blood and reflected all unsorted peripheral T cells.

The chain links TRBV7-8 to TRBJ2-3; 8 bases fit TRBD2. This TCR derives from an adult with HIV infection. This specimen was blood, taken during antiretroviral therapy. This chain's CDR3 is CASSFSGTVGDTQYF. The DNA of the CDR3 is TGTGCCAGCAGCTTTAGCGGGACGGTTGGGGATACGCAGTATTTT.